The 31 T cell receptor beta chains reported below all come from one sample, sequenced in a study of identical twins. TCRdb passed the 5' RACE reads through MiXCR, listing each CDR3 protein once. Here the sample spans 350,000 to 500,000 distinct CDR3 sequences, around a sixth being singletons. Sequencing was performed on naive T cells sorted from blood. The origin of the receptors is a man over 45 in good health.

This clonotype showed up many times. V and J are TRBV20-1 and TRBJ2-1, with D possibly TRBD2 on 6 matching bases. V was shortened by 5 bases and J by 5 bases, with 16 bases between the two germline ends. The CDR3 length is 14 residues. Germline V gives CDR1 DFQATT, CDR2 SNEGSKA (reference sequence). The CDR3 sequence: CSAYRLERNNEQFF. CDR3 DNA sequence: TGCAGTGCTTACCGACTAGAACGGAACAATGAGCAGTTCTTC.

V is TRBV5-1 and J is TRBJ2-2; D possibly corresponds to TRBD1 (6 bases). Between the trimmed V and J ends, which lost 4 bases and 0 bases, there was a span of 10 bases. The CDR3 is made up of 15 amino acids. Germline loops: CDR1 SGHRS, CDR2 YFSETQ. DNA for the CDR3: TGCGCCAGCAGCCTGGGACATTCGAACACCGGGGAGCTGTTTTTT. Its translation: CASSLGHSNTGELFF.

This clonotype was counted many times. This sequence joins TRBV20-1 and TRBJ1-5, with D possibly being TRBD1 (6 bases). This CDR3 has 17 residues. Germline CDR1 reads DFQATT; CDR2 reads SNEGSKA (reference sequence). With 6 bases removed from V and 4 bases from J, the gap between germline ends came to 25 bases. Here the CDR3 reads CSAHGRDTESSNQPQHF. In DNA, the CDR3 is TGCAGTGCCCATGGCCGGGACACAGAAAGTTCTAATCAGCCCCAGCATTTT.

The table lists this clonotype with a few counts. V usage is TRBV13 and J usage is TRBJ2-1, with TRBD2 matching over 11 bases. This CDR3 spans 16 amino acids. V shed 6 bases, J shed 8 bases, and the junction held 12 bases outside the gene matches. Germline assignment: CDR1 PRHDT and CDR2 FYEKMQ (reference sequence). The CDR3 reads CASRTIAGGPEDEQFF. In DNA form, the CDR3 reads TGTGCCAGCAGAACTATAGCGGGAGGGCCGGAGGATGAGCAGTTCTTC.

CDR3 protein: CASRPQAYGYTF. The CDR3 nucleotides read TGTGCCAGCCGTCCCCAGGCCTATGGCTACACCTTC. The chain employs TRBV28 and TRBJ1-2, with unresolved D. Germline V gene data show CDR1 as MDHEN and CDR2 as SYDVKM. The CDR3 is 12 residues long. Trimming shortened V by 8 bases and J by 4 bases, and 11 bases separated the two germline ends.

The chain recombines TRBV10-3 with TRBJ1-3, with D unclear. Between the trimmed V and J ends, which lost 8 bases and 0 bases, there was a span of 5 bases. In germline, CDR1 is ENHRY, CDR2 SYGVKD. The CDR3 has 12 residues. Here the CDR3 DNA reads TGTGCCATCGGACCCTCTGGAAACACCATATATTTT. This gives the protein CAIGPSGNTIYF.

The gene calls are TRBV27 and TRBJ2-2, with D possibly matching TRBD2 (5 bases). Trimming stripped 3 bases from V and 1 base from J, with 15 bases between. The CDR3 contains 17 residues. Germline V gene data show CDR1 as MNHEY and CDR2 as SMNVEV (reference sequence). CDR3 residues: CASSFLVVAGNTGELFF. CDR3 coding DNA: TGTGCCAGCAGTTTTTTGGTGGTTGCGGGGAACACCGGGGAGCTGTTTTTT.

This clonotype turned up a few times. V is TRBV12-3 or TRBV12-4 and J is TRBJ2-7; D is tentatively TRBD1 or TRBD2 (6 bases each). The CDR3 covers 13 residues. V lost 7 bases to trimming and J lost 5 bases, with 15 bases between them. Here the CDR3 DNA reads TGTGCCAGCAACTCTCTGGGGGGCCACGAGCAGTACTTC. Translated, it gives CASNSLGGHEQYF.

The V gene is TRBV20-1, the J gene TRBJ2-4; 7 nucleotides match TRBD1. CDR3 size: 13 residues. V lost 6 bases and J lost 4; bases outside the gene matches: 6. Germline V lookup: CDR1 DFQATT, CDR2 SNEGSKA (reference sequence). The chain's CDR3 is CSAIRDSKNIQYF. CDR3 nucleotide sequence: TGCAGTGCCATCCGGGACAGTAAAAACATTCAGTACTTC.

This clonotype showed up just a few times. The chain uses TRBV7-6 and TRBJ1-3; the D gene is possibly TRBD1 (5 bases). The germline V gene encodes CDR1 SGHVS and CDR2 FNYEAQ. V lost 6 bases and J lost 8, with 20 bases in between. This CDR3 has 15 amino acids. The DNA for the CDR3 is TGTGCCAGCAGGCCCGGGACCGTCCTTGAGGACACCATATATTTT. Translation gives CASRPGTVLEDTIYF.

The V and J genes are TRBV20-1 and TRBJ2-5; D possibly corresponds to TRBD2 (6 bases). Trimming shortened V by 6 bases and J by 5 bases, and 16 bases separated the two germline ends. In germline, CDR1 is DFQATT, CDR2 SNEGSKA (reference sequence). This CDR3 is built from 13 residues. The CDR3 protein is CSARDSGAETQYF. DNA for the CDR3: TGCAGTGCGCGGGACTCCGGGGCGGAGACCCAGTACTTC.

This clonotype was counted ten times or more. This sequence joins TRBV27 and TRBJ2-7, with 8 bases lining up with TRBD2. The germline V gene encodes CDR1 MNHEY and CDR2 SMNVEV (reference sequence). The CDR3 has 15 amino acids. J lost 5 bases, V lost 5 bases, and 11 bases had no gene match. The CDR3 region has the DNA TGTGCCAGCAGTCCCCGGGGGGGGCTGTCCCACGAGCAGTACTTC. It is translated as CASSPRGGLSHEQYF.

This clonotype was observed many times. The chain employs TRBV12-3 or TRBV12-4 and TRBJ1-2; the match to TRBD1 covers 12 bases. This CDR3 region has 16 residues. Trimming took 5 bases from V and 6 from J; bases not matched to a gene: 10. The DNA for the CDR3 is TGTGCCAGCAGTCTGGGACAGGGGGCGAGGGAGGATGGCTACACCTTC. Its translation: CASSLGQGAREDGYTF.

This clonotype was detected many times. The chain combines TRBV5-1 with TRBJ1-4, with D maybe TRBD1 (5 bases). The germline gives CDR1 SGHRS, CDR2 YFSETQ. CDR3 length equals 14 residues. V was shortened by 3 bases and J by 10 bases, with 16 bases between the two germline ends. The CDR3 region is CASSSRDGRGKLFF. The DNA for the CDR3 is TGCGCCAGCAGCTCCAGGGACGGACGAGGAAAACTGTTTTTT.

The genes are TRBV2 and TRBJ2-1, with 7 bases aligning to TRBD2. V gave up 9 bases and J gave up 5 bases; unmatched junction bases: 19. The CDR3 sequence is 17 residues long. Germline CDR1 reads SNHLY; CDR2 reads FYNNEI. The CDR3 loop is CAREGRGKRVDDNEQFF. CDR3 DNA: TGTGCCAGGGAGGGGAGGGGAAAGCGGGTGGACGACAATGAGCAGTTCTTC.

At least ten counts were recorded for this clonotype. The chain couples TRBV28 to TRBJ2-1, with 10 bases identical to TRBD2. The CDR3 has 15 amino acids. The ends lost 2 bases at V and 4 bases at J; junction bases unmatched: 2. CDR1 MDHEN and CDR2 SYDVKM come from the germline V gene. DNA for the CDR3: TGTGCCAGCAGTTTAAGCGGGGGGGCTTACAATGAGCAGTTCTTC. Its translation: CASSLSGGAYNEQFF. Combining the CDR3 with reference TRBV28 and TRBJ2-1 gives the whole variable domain DVKVTQSSRYLVKRTGEKVFLECVQDMDHENMFWYRQDPGLGLRLIYFSYDVKMKEKGDIPEGYSVSREKKERFSLILESASTNQTSMYLCASSLSGGAYNEQFFGPGTRLTVL.

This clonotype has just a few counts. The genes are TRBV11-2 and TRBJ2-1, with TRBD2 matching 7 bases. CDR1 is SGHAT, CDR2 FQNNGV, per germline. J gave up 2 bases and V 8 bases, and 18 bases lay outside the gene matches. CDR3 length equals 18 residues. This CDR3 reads CASHGLKRDRSTYNEQFF. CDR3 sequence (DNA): TGTGCCAGCCATGGACTGAAGCGGGACCGGTCCACCTACAATGAGCAGTTCTTC. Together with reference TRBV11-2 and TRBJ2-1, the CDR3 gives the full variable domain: EAGVAQSPRYKIIEKRQSVAFWCNPISGHATLYWYQQILGQGPKLLIQFQNNGVVDDSQLPKDRFSAERLKGVDSTLKIQPAKLEDSAVYLCASHGLKRDRSTYNEQFFGPGTRLTVL.

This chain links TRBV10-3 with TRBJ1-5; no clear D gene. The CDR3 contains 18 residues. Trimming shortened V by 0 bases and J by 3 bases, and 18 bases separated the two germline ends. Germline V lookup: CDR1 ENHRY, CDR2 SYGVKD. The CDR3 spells CAISESLDPLASNQPQHF. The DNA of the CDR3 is TGTGCCATCAGTGAGTCTCTAGACCCTCTGGCTTCCAATCAGCCCCAGCATTTT.

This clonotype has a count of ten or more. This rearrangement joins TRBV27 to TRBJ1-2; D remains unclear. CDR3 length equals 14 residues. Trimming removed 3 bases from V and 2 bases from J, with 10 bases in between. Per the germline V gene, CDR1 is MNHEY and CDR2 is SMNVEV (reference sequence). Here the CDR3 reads CASSFTHKNYGYTF. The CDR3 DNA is TGTGCCAGCAGTTTCACCCATAAGAACTATGGCTACACCTTC.

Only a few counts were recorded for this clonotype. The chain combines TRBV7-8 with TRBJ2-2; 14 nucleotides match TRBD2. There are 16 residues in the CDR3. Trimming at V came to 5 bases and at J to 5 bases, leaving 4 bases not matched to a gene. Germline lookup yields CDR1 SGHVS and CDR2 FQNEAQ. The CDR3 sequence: CASSDRTSGGTGELFF. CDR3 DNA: TGTGCCAGCAGCGACCGGACTAGCGGGGGGACCGGGGAGCTGTTTTTT.

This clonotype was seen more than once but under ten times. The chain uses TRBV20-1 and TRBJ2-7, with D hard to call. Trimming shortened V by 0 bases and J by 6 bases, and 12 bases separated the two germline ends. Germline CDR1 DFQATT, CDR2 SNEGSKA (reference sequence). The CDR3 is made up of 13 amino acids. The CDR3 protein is CSARDQSFGEQYF. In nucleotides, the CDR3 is TGCAGTGCTAGAGATCAGTCTTTTGGCGAGCAGTACTTC.

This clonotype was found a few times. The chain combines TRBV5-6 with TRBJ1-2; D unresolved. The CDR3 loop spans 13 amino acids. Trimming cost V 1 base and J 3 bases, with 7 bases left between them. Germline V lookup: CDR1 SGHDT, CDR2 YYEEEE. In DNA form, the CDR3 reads TGTGCCAGCAGCTTGAGTACGGACTATGGCTACACCTTC. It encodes CASSLSTDYGYTF.

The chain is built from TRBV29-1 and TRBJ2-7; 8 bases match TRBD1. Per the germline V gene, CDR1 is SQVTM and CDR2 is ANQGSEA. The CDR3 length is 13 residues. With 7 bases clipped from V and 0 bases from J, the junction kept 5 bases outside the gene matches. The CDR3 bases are TGCAGCGCCGGACAGGGAGGCTCCTACGAGCAGTACTTC. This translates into CSAGQGGSYEQYF.

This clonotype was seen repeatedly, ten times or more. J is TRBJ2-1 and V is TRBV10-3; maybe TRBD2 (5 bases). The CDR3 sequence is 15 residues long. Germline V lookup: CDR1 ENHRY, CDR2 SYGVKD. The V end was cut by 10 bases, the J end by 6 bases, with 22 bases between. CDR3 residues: CATYRSGIGGNEQFF. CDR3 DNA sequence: TGTGCCACGTACCGTTCCGGGATCGGAGGCAATGAGCAGTTCTTC.

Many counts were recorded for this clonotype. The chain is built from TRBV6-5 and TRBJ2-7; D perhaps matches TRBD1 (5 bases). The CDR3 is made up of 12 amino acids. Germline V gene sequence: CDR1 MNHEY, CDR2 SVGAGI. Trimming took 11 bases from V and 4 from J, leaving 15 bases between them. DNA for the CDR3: TGTGCCGTCCGGCCCCAGGGATACGAGCAGTACTTC. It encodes CAVRPQGYEQYF.

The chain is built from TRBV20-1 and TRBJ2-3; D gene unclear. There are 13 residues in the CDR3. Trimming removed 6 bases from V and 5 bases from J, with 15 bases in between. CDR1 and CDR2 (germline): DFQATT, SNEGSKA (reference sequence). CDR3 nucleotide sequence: TGCAGTGCGCCCCTCCGGCGGCGAGATACGCAGTATTTT. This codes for CSAPLRRRDTQYF.

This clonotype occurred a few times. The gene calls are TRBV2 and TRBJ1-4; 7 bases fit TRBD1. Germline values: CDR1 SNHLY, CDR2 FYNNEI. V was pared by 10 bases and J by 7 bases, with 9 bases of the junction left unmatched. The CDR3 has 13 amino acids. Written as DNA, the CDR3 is TGTGCCACCTCGACAGGGCGGCGTGAAAAACTGTTTTTT. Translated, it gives CATSTGRREKLFF.

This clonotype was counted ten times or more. The CDR3 spells CASSIGQGGNQPQHF. For the CDR3, the DNA is TGCGCCAGCAGCATTGGACAGGGTGGCAATCAGCCCCAGCATTTT. This chain links TRBV5-1 with TRBJ1-5; 8 positions match TRBD1. Germline values: CDR1 SGHRS, CDR2 YFSETQ. The CDR3 consists of 15 residues. Germline trimming cut 4 bases from V and 2 bases from J; bases unmatched to any gene: 5. Complete variable domain (other parts from reference TRBV5-1 and TRBJ1-5): KAGVTQTPRYLIKTRGQQVTLSCSPISGHRSVSWYQQTPGQGLQFLFEYFSETQRNKGNFPGRFSGRQFSNSRSEMNVSTLELGDSALYLCASSIGQGGNQPQHFGDGTRLSIL.

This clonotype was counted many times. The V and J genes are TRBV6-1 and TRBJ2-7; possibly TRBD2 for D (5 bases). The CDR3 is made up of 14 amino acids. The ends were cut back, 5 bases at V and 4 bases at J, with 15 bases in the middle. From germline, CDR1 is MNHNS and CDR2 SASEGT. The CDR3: CASSPRGFLYEQYF. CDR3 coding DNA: TGTGCCAGCAGTCCGAGAGGGTTTCTTTACGAGCAGTACTTC.

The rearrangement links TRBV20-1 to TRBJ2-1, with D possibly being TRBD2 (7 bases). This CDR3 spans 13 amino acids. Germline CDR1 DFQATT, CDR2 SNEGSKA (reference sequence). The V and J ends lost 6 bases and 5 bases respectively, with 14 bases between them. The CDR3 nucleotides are TGCAGTGCAGCTGGGGGGGCTAACAATGAGCAGTTCTTC. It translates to CSAAGGANNEQFF.

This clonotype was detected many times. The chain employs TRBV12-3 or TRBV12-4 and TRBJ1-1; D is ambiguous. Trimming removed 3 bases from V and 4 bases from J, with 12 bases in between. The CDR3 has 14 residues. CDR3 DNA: TGTGCCAGCAGTTTGATGGAGGGAGGCACTGAAGCTTTCTTT. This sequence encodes CASSLMEGGTEAFF.